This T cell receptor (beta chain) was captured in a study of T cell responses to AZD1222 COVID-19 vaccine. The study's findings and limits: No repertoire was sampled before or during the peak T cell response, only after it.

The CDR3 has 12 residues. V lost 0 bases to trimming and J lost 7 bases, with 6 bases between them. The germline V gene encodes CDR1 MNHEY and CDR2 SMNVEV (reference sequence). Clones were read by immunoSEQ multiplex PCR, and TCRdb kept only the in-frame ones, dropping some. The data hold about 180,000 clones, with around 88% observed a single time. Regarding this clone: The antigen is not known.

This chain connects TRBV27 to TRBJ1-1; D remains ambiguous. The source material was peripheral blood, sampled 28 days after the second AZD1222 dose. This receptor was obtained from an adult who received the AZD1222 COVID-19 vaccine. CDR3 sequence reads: CASSLSVGEAFF. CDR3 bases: TGTGCCAGCAGTTTATCGGTGGGTGAAGCTTTCTTT.